This T cell receptor beta chain was sequenced for a study of CD8 T cells in ankylosing spondylitis. Study results and limitations: Certain motif variants had earlier appeared in reactive arthritis synovial fluid and blood. There was a TCR beta motif, made of several highly homologous variants, that appeared characteristic of ankylosing spondylitis blood. Clones tied to disease were said to be significantly enriched in matched ankylosing spondylitis synovial fluid.

Between the trimmed V and J ends, which lost 5 bases and 13 bases, there was a span of 17 bases. The CDR3 runs to 13 residues. Germline loops: CDR1 MNHNS, CDR2 SASEGT. In making TCR beta libraries, quantitative 5'-RACE with molecular barcodes was used. TCRdb re-called the 5' RACE reads with MiXCR, one entry per CDR3 protein. The sample lists around 770,000 distinct CDR3 sequences; about 12% were seen once. This clonotype was counted a few times. Its antigen is not known. This chain joins TRBV6-1 and TRBJ1-4; the D gene is possibly TRBD1 (6 bases). The sequence was collected from a male donor with ankylosing spondylitis. Sequenced sample: blood, either unsorted or a sorted T cell fraction (not recorded which). CDR3 nucleotide sequence: TGTGCCAGCAGTCCGGGGGGCCACAGTAGACTGTTTTTT. Its translation is CASSPGGHSRLFF.